This TCR beta chain is from a study of T cell responses to AZD1222 COVID-19 vaccine. Whole-study context: Pooled in the analysis were second doses at about 4 or about 12 weeks.

This clone appeared a single time. Clones were read by immunoSEQ multiplex PCR, and TCRdb kept only the in-frame ones, dropping some. Seen here are 75,000 to 100,000 clones, around 94% observed once, and the top ten hold approximately 12%. The V gene's germline CDR1 is SGDLS and CDR2 YYNGEE. Deletions cut 2 bases from V and 1 base from J, with 6 bases between. The CDR3 consists of 14 residues. Sequences were derived from peripheral blood, sampled on day 0 of AZD1222 vaccination. This TCR derives from an adult in good health. This chain connects TRBV9 to TRBJ2-2, with D hard to call. The CDR3: CASSVRRNTGELFF. CDR3 bases: TGTGCCAGCAGCGTTCGGCGGAACACCGGGGAGCTGTTTTTT.